Here is one T cell receptor beta chain with its context. Its antigen remains unknown. The sample belongs to a study of cytomegalovirus exposure and HLA in healthy donors. The CDR3 runs 15 residues. Trimming took 3 bases from V and 0 from J; bases not matched to a gene: 8. Germline V gene data show CDR1 as SQVTM and CDR2 as ANQGSEA. PCR used 60 Vbeta primers and 13 Jbeta primers. Per the authors' pipeline: A later analysis counted 70 million to 85 million unique TCR beta chains, about 10 million shared. The protocol was immunoSEQ multiplex PCR, while the TCRdb copy is restricted to in-frame clones and leaves out a portion. The DNA gave D and trimming, while V, J and clone size come from that table. The data contain approximately 140,000 clones, 60% to 85% of them singletons. Despite likely unrecorded immune exposures, the donors were nominally healthy at the time of sampling. The study, taken as a whole, reports: As was reported, the HLA-A and HLA-B alleles of most subjects were accurately predicted from TCR beta sequences.

This receptor was obtained from a male donor in good health and CMV-seronegative. Sample: PBMCs. The J gene is TRBJ2-7, the V gene TRBV29-1, with TRBD2 matching 7 bases. CDR3 bases: TGCAGCGTTGAGGACGGGAGGACCTCCTCCTACGAGCAGTACTTC. Residues: CSVEDGRTSSYEQYF.